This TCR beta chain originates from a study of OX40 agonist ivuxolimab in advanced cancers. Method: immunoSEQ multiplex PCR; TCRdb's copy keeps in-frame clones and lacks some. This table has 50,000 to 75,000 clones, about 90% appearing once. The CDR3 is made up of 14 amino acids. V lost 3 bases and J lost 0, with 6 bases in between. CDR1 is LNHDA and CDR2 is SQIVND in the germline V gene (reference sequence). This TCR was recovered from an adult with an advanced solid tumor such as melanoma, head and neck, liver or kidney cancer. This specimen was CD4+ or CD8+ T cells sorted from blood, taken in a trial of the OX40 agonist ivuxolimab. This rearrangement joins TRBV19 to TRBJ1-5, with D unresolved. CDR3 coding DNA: TGTGCCAGTAGTATGCAGAATAGCAATCAGCCCCAGCATTTT. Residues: CASSMQNSNQPQHF.